These T cell receptor beta chains were read from a single sample in a study of T cells after yellow fever vaccination. TCRdb independently ran MiXCR on the 5' RACE reads; one entry per CDR3 protein. The top ten clones hold about 20% of a sample with over 300,000 distinct CDR3 sequences, approximately 3.9% of them seen once. The sample consisted of PBMCs, taken on the day of the yellow fever booster vaccination. These receptors came from a man between 18 and 35 years old who received the YFV17D yellow fever vaccine. Each CDR3 is given with its conserved first and last residue. The D gene is left open where the match is weak. Clone size appears in some rows only: once, few, many, or a class for an expanded clone.

j_call v_call d_call clone_size cdr3_nt cdr3_aa
TRBJ2-5 TRBV7-2 . . TGTGCCAGCAGCTTTGGGGGGCCGGGGGAGACCCAGTACTTC CASSFGGPGETQYF
TRBJ2-1 TRBV5-1 . many TGCGCCAGCAGCCAGCGGGGGGGGACAGGGAATGAGCAGTTCTTC CASSQRGGTGNEQFF
TRBJ2-1 TRBV5-6 . many TGTGCCCTCCTCGAAAATGAGCAGTTCTTC CALLENEQFF
TRBJ2-2 TRBV7-2 . few TGTGCCAGCAGCTTAGTGGCGGGGCTCACCGGGGAGCTGTTTTTT CASSLVAGLTGELFF
TRBJ2-3 TRBV7-3 . . TGTGCCAGCAGCCGTTTTACAGGGTATACGCAGTATTTT CASSRFTGYTQYF
TRBJ2-7 TRBV2 . many TGTGCCAGCAGTGAAGACCCAGGGGCGGAGCAGTACTTC CASSEDPGAEQYF
TRBJ2-1 TRBV2 . few TGTGCCAGCAGTGAGAGGGCCATTAGCTCCTACAATGAGCAGTTCTTC CASSERAISSYNEQFF
TRBJ1-2 TRBV20-1 . many TGCAGTGCTAGCCCCAATCTGCAGGGACGGGACGGCTACACCTTC CSASPNLQGRDGYTF
TRBJ2-7 TRBV7-2 TRBD2 many TGTGCCAGCAGCTCTCCGGGACTACCCGGCGGGAAGTACTTC CASSSPGLPGGKYF
TRBJ2-3 TRBV4-2 . . TGTGCCAGCAGCCCCGAACCCAGTTCTAGCACAGATACGCAGTATTTT CASSPEPSSSTDTQYF
TRBJ1-6 TRBV7-9 . few TGTGCCAGCATAGGAACAGGGATTAATTCACCCCTCCACTTT CASIGTGINSPLHF
TRBJ2-5 TRBV10-3 . many TGTGCCATCAGTGAGTCGACGGCACCGGGGACCCAGTACTTC CAISESTAPGTQYF
TRBJ1-2 TRBV6-2/TRBV6-3 . many TGTGCCAGCAGTCAAGGGCCGATGAGGAGCTATGGCTACACCTTC CASSQGPMRSYGYTF
TRBJ2-1 TRBV7-8 . many TGTGCCAGCAGCTCCGATCGCCGGAGTAATGAGCAGTTCTTC CASSSDRRSNEQFF
TRBJ2-6 TRBV12-3/TRBV12-4 . few TGTGCCAGCAGACGGGTGCGGGGTCTCGGGGCCAACGTCCTGACTTTC CASRRVRGLGANVLTF
TRBJ2-1 TRBV12-3/TRBV12-4 . many TGTGCCAGCAGCCCGAACACCGTTGAGCAGTTCTTC CASSPNTVEQFF
TRBJ2-5 TRBV2 . . TGTGCCAGCAGTGCGACCGCCGGGCCTAAGGGGGAGACCCAGTACTTC CASSATAGPKGETQYF
TRBJ2-6 TRBV12-3/TRBV12-4 . few TGTGCCAGCAGGCGAGGCGGGGCCAACGTCCTGACTTTC CASRRGGANVLTF
TRBJ2-7 TRBV7-2 . many TGTGCCAGCAGCTCGTCCTATTCCGTAAGCAAGTACTTC CASSSSYSVSKYF
TRBJ1-2 TRBV2 TRBD1 . TGTGCCAGCAGAGAACAGGGGTACTATGGCTACACCTTC CASREQGYYGYTF
TRBJ2-3 TRBV6-5 TRBD2 few TGTGCCAGCAGTCAACTAGCGGGGGTCTTAGATACGCAGTATTTT CASSQLAGVLDTQYF
TRBJ2-3 TRBV7-2 . many TGTGCCAGCAGCTTAACGCCGCTCAGTTTTAGCACAGATACGCAGTATTTT CASSLTPLSFSTDTQYF
TRBJ2-3 TRBV20-1 TRBD2 . TGCAGTGCTAGAGATTTAGCGGGAGGCACAGATACGCAGTATTTT CSARDLAGGTDTQYF
TRBJ2-7 TRBV5-1 TRBD1 . TGCGCCAGCAGCCCGACAGGGATTAAGCCCGAGCAGTACTTC CASSPTGIKPEQYF